This T cell receptor beta chain was retrieved from a study of response to subunit inactivated influenza vaccine. Overall study results and limits: Each seasonal influenza vaccination, the authors suggested, recruits few new T cells.

Note on this clonotype: Its target is not known.

The CDR3 length is 16 residues. Germline trimming cut 1 base from V and 5 bases from J; bases unmatched to any gene: 4. Germline V gene sequence: CDR1 KGHDR, CDR2 SFDVKD. TCRdb reprocessed the RT-PCR reads with MiXCR, giving one entry per CDR3 protein. This sample has hundreds of thousands of distinct CDR3 sequences; 14% occur once, and the top ten carry approximately 7.6%. The sample was PBMCs from blood, taken roughly 2 weeks before vaccination. This TCR was recovered from a man in his fifties who received an inactivated influenza vaccine. The chain joins TRBV24-1 to TRBJ2-2, with 9 nucleotides matching TRBD1. The CDR3 bases are TGTGCCACCAGTGATTTCGGACAGGGGAAAACCGGGGAGCTGTTTTTT. Translation gives CATSDFGQGKTGELFF.